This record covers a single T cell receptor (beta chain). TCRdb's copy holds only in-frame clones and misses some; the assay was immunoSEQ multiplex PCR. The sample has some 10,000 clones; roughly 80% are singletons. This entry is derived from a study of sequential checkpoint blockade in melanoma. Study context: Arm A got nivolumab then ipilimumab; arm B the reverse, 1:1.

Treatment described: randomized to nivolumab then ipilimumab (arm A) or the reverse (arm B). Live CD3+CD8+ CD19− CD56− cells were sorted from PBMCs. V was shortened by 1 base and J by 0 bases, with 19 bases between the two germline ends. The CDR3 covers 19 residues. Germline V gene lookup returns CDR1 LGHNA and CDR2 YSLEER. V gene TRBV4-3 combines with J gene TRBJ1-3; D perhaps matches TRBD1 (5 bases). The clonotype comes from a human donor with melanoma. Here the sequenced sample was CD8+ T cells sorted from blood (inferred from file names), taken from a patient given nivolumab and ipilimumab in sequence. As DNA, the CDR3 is TGCGCCAGCAGCCAAGGGCTTGTAATCGGGGACTACTCTGGAAACACCATATATTTT. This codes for CASSQGLVIGDYSGNTIYF.